Listed below are T cell receptor beta chains from one sample, sequenced in a study of monozygotic twins with inflammatory bowel disease. TCRdb re-called the 5' RACE reads, yielding one record per CDR3 amino acid sequence without DNA. This sample contains about 140,000 distinct CDR3 sequences. The sequenced sample was blood. The receptors shown here come from a human donor with ulcerative colitis or Crohn's disease, or a healthy co-twin of an affected twin (not recorded which). Each CDR3 is given with its conserved first and last residue.

V gene,J gene,CDR3 protein
TRBV29-1,TRBJ2-3,CSVEVGGSTDTQYF
TRBV5-4,TRBJ2-1,CASSLELANEQFF
TRBV19,TRBJ1-3,CASSFRGITTGNTIYF
TRBV4-2,TRBJ2-7,CASSQFGGQGYEQYF
TRBV12-3/TRBV12-4,TRBJ1-1,CASSSRIIRTQGNTEAFF
TRBV24-1,TRBJ2-1,CATSDLDGRSGNEQFF
TRBV5-1,TRBJ2-1,CASSPRTSGSFHEQFF
TRBV5-5,TRBJ1-5,CASSLAPQGHQPQHF
TRBV24-1,TRBJ2-1,CATSDVTGPRNEQFF
TRBV28,TRBJ2-1,CASLGLAVSLEQFF
TRBV5-1,TRBJ2-7,CASSLYGEQYF
TRBV12-3/TRBV12-4,TRBJ2-5,CASSLRQGGERETQYF
TRBV20-1,TRBJ2-3,CSARDLAFSTDTQYF
TRBV18,TRBJ1-5,CASSSDGSNQPQHF
TRBV20-1,TRBJ2-7,CSASPGLAGVRQYF
TRBV7-9,TRBJ2-4,CASSPGTAKNIQYF
TRBV7-9,TRBJ2-1,CASSLMGLVAPGVFF
TRBV6-5,TRBJ2-2,CASSYQGPRTGELFF
TRBV28,TRBJ1-4,CASQRGPNEKLFF
TRBV5-5,TRBJ2-2,CASSLTSGRTGELFF
TRBV27,TRBJ2-5,CASSPWTGKRETQYF
TRBV20-1,TRBJ2-5,CSASRPDSAGETQYF
TRBV5-1,TRBJ2-3,CASSLVTDTQYF
TRBV9,TRBJ2-7,CASSIQPEASYEQYF
TRBV19,TRBJ2-1,CASSFNRGEEQFF
TRBV28,TRBJ2-1,CASSDDAPSEQFF
TRBV29-1,TRBJ2-1,CSVLKWEGLYKQFF
TRBV7-8,TRBJ1-4,CASSLAWRIATNEKLFF
TRBV7-2,TRBJ1-2,CASRQSTSGEIRGYTF
TRBV11-2,TRBJ2-2,CASSWDRAPGELFF
TRBV5-1,TRBJ2-3,CASSLPYDTQYF
TRBV19,TRBJ2-1,CASRKRAGANNEQFF
TRBV20-1,TRBJ2-3,CSARGGRFGSSTDTQYF
TRBV4-3,TRBJ2-6,CASSQDWAGVISGANVLTF
TRBV12-3/TRBV12-4,TRBJ1-1,CASEGQTNTEAFF
TRBV11-2,TRBJ2-1,CASSVGTSGYRDNEQFF
TRBV12-5,TRBJ2-1,CASGVTSVKQFF
TRBV20-1,TRBJ2-1,CSAPSGFEEQFF
TRBV1,TRBJ2-7,CTSSQDPYEQYF
TRBV7-2,TRBJ2-1,CASSSLMRYSYNEQFF
TRBV25-1,TRBJ1-4,CASSEGQRNEKLFF
TRBV4-2,TRBJ1-1,CASSQPPGQTNTEAFF
TRBV28,TRBJ1-4,CASRLPGQSNEKLFF
TRBV7-2,TRBJ1-5,CASSQGGINQPQHF
TRBV5-1,TRBJ2-7,CASSLAVTYEQYF
TRBV5-5,TRBJ1-5,CASSSTGGYSNQPQHF
TRBV20-1,TRBJ2-5,CSPLDEGVIAGDFPGETQYF
TRBV4-1,TRBJ1-2,CASTHTDGRGGNGYTF
TRBV28,TRBJ2-7,CASSLSRTDEQYF
TRBV4-1,TRBJ1-4,CASSPTPRGDEKLFF
TRBV7-2,TRBJ2-1,CASGVRGYNEQFF